These 25 T cell receptor beta chains were sequenced from one sample in a study of cytomegalovirus exposure and HLA in healthy donors (TCRdb year 2017). Receptor amplification or capture employed the immunoSEQ multiplex PCR assay. The multiplex PCR relied on a mix of 60 forward primers for TCR Vbeta segments and 13 reverse primers for TCR Jbeta segments. The source is immuneACCESS, and TCRdb retained only in-frame sequences with V and J called. Part of the clones is not carried over; for the studies checked, unresolved V genes explain less than half of this, and the remainder is unexplained. The record for this sample contains roughly 200,000 clones. The ten biggest clones cover roughly 1.2% of the sample. The sample taken for sequencing was PBMCs. Receptors were obtained from a girl aged 2-10 years in good health and CMV-seropositive.

The genes are TRBV5-1 and TRBJ1-1; tentatively, D is TRBD1 (5 bases). Germline-derived CDR1 and CDR2 are SGHRS and YFSETQ. V lost 5 bases and J lost 1, with 15 bases in between. This CDR3 has 15 residues. As DNA, the CDR3 is TGCGCCAGCAGTCGACCGGTCCAGGGGAACACTGAAGCTTTCTTT. Amino acid sequence: CASSRPVQGNTEAFF.

The rearrangement joins TRBV5-1 to TRBJ1-4; D call uncertain. This CDR3 has 15 amino acids. The V end was cut by 5 bases, the J end by 0 bases, with 11 bases between. CDR1 and CDR2 (germline): SGHRS, YFSETQ. In DNA, the CDR3 is TGCGCCAGCAGACTCGATGGTGCAACTAATGAAAAACTGTTTTTT. Amino acid sequence: CASRLDGATNEKLFF.

The rearrangement joins TRBV7-9 to TRBJ2-7; D possibly corresponds to TRBD1 (5 bases). The CDR3 is 15 amino acids. Trimming removed 1 base from V and 0 bases from J, with 10 bases in between. Germline CDR1 SEHNR, CDR2 FQNEAQ (reference sequence). In DNA form, the CDR3 reads TGTGCCAGCAGCTTAGGGGGCGAGAGCTCCTACGAGCAGTACTTC. Translation gives CASSLGGESSYEQYF.

The gene calls are TRBV5-4 and TRBJ2-1; D remains unclear. The ends were cut back, 0 bases at V and 10 bases at J, with 14 bases in the middle. There are 14 residues in the CDR3. Germline V lookup: CDR1 SGHNT, CDR2 YYREEE (reference sequence). The CDR3 sequence is CASSLESHTWEQFF. The CDR3 bases are TGTGCCAGCAGCTTGGAATCCCACACATGGGAGCAGTTCTTC.

The rearrangement joins TRBV6-5 to TRBJ2-3, with 12 nucleotides matching TRBD1. Germline loops: CDR1 MNHEY, CDR2 SVGAGI. The CDR3 covers 14 residues. With V trimmed by 4 bases and J by 5 bases, 1 base remained unmatched. CDR3 DNA sequence: TGTGCCAGCAGTTGGGACAGGGGGCGAGATACGCAGTATTTT. It codes for CASSWDRGRDTQYF.

The genes are TRBV5-4 and TRBJ2-6, with 7 bases identical to TRBD1. V lost 6 bases, J lost 4 bases, and 7 bases stayed unmatched. The CDR3 runs to 15 residues. Germline values: CDR1 SGHNT, CDR2 YYREEE (reference sequence). CDR3 nucleotides: TGTGCCAGCACGCCACAGGGGTACGGGGCCAACGTCCTGACTTTC. This sequence encodes CASTPQGYGANVLTF.

J is TRBJ2-7 and V is TRBV28, with 7 bases fitting TRBD1. V gave up 6 bases and J gave up 3 bases; unmatched junction bases: 8. Germline values: CDR1 MDHEN, CDR2 SYDVKM. The length of the CDR3 is 14 residues. The CDR3 DNA sequence: TGTGCCAGCAGCCAACAGGGGCTCAACTACGAGCAGTACTTC. Its protein product is CASSQQGLNYEQYF.

The rearrangement joins TRBV6-1 to TRBJ1-4; TRBD1 matches at 7 bases. Germline V gene sequence: CDR1 MNHNS, CDR2 SASEGT. V dropped 11 bases and J dropped 4; count of bases not matched to a gene: 7. The CDR3 sequence is 13 residues long. The CDR3 region has the DNA TGTGCCGGTAGACAGGGAGGTAATGAAAAACTGTTTTTT. It encodes CAGRQGGNEKLFF.

The rearrangement links TRBV11-2 to TRBJ1-3; no reliable D call. Trimming left V 7 bases short and J 0 bases short, with 16 bases between. The CDR3 runs 16 residues. Germline loops: CDR1 SGHAT, CDR2 FQNNGV. The CDR3: CASTQSSGISGNTIYF. The CDR3 DNA reads TGTGCCAGCACCCAGTCCTCGGGGATCTCTGGAAACACCATATATTTT.

The chain employs TRBV7-3 and TRBJ2-7, with a weak D call TRBD1 (5 bases). The length of the CDR3 is 16 residues. Germline V lookup: CDR1 SGHTA, CDR2 FQGTGA. V lost 1 base and J 0 bases, leaving 13 bases between the germline ends. The CDR3 DNA reads as TGTGCCAGCAGCTTAAGGGGCAGGGCTACCTCCTACGAGCAGTACTTC. This sequence encodes CASSLRGRATSYEQYF. Full variable domain (remainder filled in from reference TRBV7-3 and TRBJ2-7): GAGVSQTPSNKVTEKGKYVELRCDPISGHTALYWYRQSLGQGPEFLIYFQGTGAADDSGLPNDRFFAVRPEGSVSTLKIQRTERGDSAVYLCASSLRGRATSYEQYFGPGTRLTVT.

The rearrangement uses TRBV5-4 and TRBJ2-2, with 7 positions matching TRBD1. Trimming removed 4 bases from V and 5 bases from J; junction bases left unmatched: 5. CDR3 length: 14 amino acids. Germline CDR1 SGHNT, CDR2 YYREEE (reference sequence). The CDR3 DNA is TGTGCCAGCAGCCCGGGACAGTGGACCGGGGAGCTGTTTTTT. Its translation: CASSPGQWTGELFF.

The chain has TRBV5-1 and TRBJ1-2, with unresolved D. From germline, CDR1 is SGHRS and CDR2 YFSETQ. The CDR3 has 13 residues. V lost 5 bases, J lost 3 bases, and 11 bases lay in between. The CDR3 sequence is CASRPDGDYGYTF. As DNA, the CDR3 is TGCGCCAGCAGACCAGACGGGGACTATGGCTACACCTTC.

The chain employs TRBV5-4 and TRBJ1-1; no reliable D call. V dropped 0 bases and J dropped 5 bases, with 11 bases sitting between them. The CDR3 is 14 residues long. CDR1 is SGHNT and CDR2 is YYREEE in the germline V gene (reference sequence). The CDR3 DNA reads TGTGCCAGCAGCTTGGACAGTAGGATTACTGAAGCTTTCTTT. Protein sequence: CASSLDSRITEAFF. Together with reference TRBV5-4 and TRBJ1-1, the CDR3 gives the full variable domain: ETGVTQSPTHLIKTRGQQVTLRCSSQSGHNTVSWYQQALGQGPQFIFQYYREEENGRGNFPPRFSGLQFPNYSSELNVNALELDDSALYLCASSLDSRITEAFFGQGTRLTVV.

The CDR3: CASSSKLAIKVWTQYF. CDR3 DNA: TGTGCCAGCAGTTCGAAACTAGCCATTAAGGTCTGGACGCAGTATTTT. The chain couples TRBV27 to TRBJ2-3, with TRBD2 as a possible D gene (6 bases). With 4 bases removed from V and 9 bases from J, the gap between germline ends came to 23 bases. The CDR3 is 16 amino acids. CDR1 and CDR2 (germline): MNHEY, SMNVEV (reference sequence).

The rearrangement links TRBV11-1 to TRBJ2-3, with 8 bases matching TRBD1. Germline V gene lookup returns CDR1 SGHAT and CDR2 FQDESV (reference sequence). This CDR3 has 14 residues. V shed 5 bases, J shed 5 bases, and the junction held 6 bases outside the gene matches. The CDR3 loop is CASSPTGVVDTQYF. The CDR3 region has the DNA TGTGCCAGCAGCCCGACAGGGGTGGTAGATACGCAGTATTTT. The full variable domain, rest sourced from reference TRBV11-1 and TRBJ2-3, is EAEVAQSPRYKITEKSQAVAFWCDPISGHATLYWYRQILGQGPELLVQFQDESVVDDSQLPKDRFSAERLKGVDSTLKIQPAELGDSAMYLCASSPTGVVDTQYFGPGTRLTVL.

CDR3 coding DNA: TGTGCCAGCAGCCCCCAACCGGGACAGGTCCCCTTCAGCACAGATACGCAGTATTTT. Amino acids: CASSPQPGQVPFSTDTQYF. J is TRBJ2-3 and V is TRBV5-6; TRBD1 matches at 8 bases. Germline V gives CDR1 SGHDT, CDR2 YYEEEE. The length of the CDR3 is 19 residues. Losses at the gene ends were 4 bases for V and 0 bases for J; bases not matched to a gene: 16.

The chain combines TRBV2 with TRBJ1-2; 7 positions agree with TRBD1. Germline trimming cut 7 bases from V and 4 bases from J; bases unmatched to any gene: 6. CDR1 is SNHLY, CDR2 FYNNEI, per germline. The CDR3 length is 13 residues. CDR3 sequence: CASTPGGTYGYTF. The CDR3 DNA follows: TGTGCCAGCACGCCAGGGGGTACCTATGGCTACACCTTC. The full variable domain, completed using reference TRBV2 and TRBJ1-2, is EPEVTQTPSHQVTQMGQEVILRCVPISNHLYFYWYRQILGQKVEFLVSFYNNEISEKSEIFDDQFSVERPDGSNFTLKIRSTKLEDSAMYFCASTPGGTYGYTFGSGTRLTVV.

The chain carries TRBV28 and TRBJ1-1; weak D call: TRBD1 (6 bases). V was cut by 6 bases and J by 4 bases, with 15 bases left in between. Germline lookup yields CDR1 MDHEN and CDR2 SYDVKM. CDR3 length: 14 amino acids. The CDR3 sequence: CASRKGGVGTEAFF. The CDR3 DNA reads as TGTGCCAGCAGAAAGGGGGGGGTGGGCACTGAAGCTTTCTTT.

The rearrangement joins TRBV15 to TRBJ2-1; 7 nucleotides align to TRBD1. The CDR3 has 13 residues. Germline V gene sequence: CDR1 LNHNV, CDR2 YYDKDF (reference sequence). V gave up 1 base and J gave up 16 bases; unmatched junction bases: 10. The CDR3 is CATSRARQGLSFF. The CDR3, as DNA: TGTGCCACCAGCAGAGCGAGACAGGGTCTCAGCTTCTTC.

The chain carries TRBV15 and TRBJ2-5, with 8 bases identical to TRBD1. This CDR3 contains 14 residues. Germline-derived CDR1 and CDR2 are LNHNV and YYDKDF (reference sequence). The V segment lost 8 bases and the J segment 2 bases; nucleotides outside the gene matches: 7. The CDR3 DNA reads TGTGCCACCGCCCTGGACAGGGCACAAGAGACCCAGTACTTC. This encodes CATALDRAQETQYF.

The chain is built from TRBV5-6 and TRBJ2-7, with 7 nucleotides matching TRBD2. Germline CDR1 is SGHDT and CDR2 is YYEEEE. The CDR3 consists of 15 residues. J was trimmed by 4 bases and V by 4 bases; bases with no gene match: 11. The CDR3 coding sequence is TGTGCCAGCAGCCCCGGCGCGGGAGTCCTGTACGAGCAGTACTTC. Protein sequence: CASSPGAGVLYEQYF.

The rearrangement uses TRBV27 and TRBJ2-5; D perhaps matches TRBD1 (6 bases). Germline V gene data show CDR1 as MNHEY and CDR2 as SMNVEV (reference sequence). CDR3 size: 16 residues. Trimming cost V 5 bases and J 2 bases, with 18 bases left between them. The CDR3 DNA reads TGTGCCAGCAGTCCCCAACAGGGTAACGGACAAGAGACCCAGTACTTC. This sequence encodes CASSPQQGNGQETQYF.

V and J are TRBV30 and TRBJ2-7, with D unresolved. V gave up 1 base and J gave up 5 bases, with 12 bases separating them. This CDR3 is 13 amino acids long. CDR1 GTSNPN and CDR2 SVGIG come from the germline V gene (reference sequence). As DNA, the CDR3 is TGTGCCTGGAGTGGAGTCCCCCCGGACGAGCAGTACTTC. Encoded protein: CAWSGVPPDEQYF.

The chain employs TRBV7-9 and TRBJ1-4; D remains ambiguous. The CDR3 loop spans 15 amino acids. V gave up 2 bases and J gave up 4 bases, with 11 bases separating them. Germline V lookup: CDR1 SEHNR, CDR2 FQNEAQ (reference sequence). CDR3 DNA: TGTGCCAGCAGCTTACCGGGTCTCTATAATGAAAAACTGTTTTTT. This translates into CASSLPGLYNEKLFF.

The rearrangement links TRBV6-6 to TRBJ2-4; TRBD2 matches 8 bases. V dropped 5 bases and J dropped 6; count of bases not matched to a gene: 9. CDR3 length: 15 residues. Per the germline V gene, CDR1 is MNHNY and CDR2 is SVGAGI (reference sequence). This CDR3 reads CASSPPGLGGNIQYF. The DNA for the CDR3 is TGTGCCAGCAGTCCCCCGGGACTAGGAGGAAACATTCAGTACTTC.